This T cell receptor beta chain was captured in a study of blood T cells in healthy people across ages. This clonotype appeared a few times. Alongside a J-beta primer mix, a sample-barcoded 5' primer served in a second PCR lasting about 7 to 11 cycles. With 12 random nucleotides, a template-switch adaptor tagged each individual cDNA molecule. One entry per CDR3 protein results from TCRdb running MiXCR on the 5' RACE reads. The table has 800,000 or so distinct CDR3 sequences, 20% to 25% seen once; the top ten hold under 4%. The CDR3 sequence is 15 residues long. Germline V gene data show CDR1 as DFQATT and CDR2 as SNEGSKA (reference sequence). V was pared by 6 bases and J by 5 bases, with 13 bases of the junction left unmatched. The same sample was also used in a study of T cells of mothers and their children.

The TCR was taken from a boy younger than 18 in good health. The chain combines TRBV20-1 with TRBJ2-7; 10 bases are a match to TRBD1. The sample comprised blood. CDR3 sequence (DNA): TGCAGTGCGCCTGGCCGGGGACAGGGGAGGAACGAGCAGTACTTC. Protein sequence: CSAPGRGQGRNEQYF.